One sample yielded the 32 T cell receptor delta chains listed below, sequenced in a study of gamma-delta T cells after stem cell transplantation (dated by TCRdb to the mid-2010s). The library relied on RT-PCR. TCRdb shows the sequencer as Illumina MiSeq. Via CATT, TCRdb reprocessed the public reads, and rows with identical DNA were then joined. The sample records some 10,000 delta-chain clones, about 1.2% of which are singletons. The ten largest clonotypes hold 10% of the sample. The sequenced sample consisted of gamma-delta T cells. The receptors were gathered from a human donor. It is not recorded whose cells these are; they may come from a transplant donor.

This clone showed up many times. The sample carries other DNA sequences with the same CDR3. The chain links TRDV2 to TRDJ3, with D possibly TRDD3 on 5 matching bases. Germline V gene data show CDR1 as GEAIGNYY and CDR2 as EKD. The CDR3 sequence is 18 residues long. V was pared by 1 base and J by 0 bases, with 12 bases between. The CDR3 reads CACDTGVASSWDTRQMFF. CDR3 nucleotides: TGTGCCTGTGACACGGGGGTAGCGAGCTCCTGGGACACCCGACAGATGTTTTTC.

Of note for this clone: A read error likely explains this, since a far larger clone differs by one base. The rearrangement uses TRDV2 and TRDJ1, with D maybe TRDD3 (6 bases). This CDR3 is 16 amino acids long. V was pared by 0 bases and J by 3 bases, with 16 bases between. Germline CDR1 GEAIGNYY, CDR2 EKD. The CDR3 spells CACDTVGGPYADKLIF. Here the CDR3 DNA reads TGTGCCTGTGACACCGTCGGGGGACCTTACGCCGATAAACTCATCTTT.

Turning to this clone: The protein held in TCRdb is that of a much larger clone and does not match this DNA's translation at residue 3, likely because of a read error; the protein shown is translated from the DNA. The chain couples TRDV2 to TRDJ1; 12 bases line up with TRDD3. The CDR3 sequence is 19 residues long. Germline V lookup: CDR1 GEAIGNYY, CDR2 EKD. CDR3 amino acids: CARDPILGDTWSGTDKLIF. In nucleotides, the CDR3 is TGTGCCCGTGACCCGATACTGGGGGATACCTGGTCGGGGACCGATAAACTCATCTTT.

This clone was observed a handful of times. A read error is the likely source, as a far larger clone sits one nucleotide away. Other DNA sequences in this sample translate to the same CDR3. V and J are TRDV2 and TRDJ1, with D possibly TRDD3 on 6 matching bases. Germline V lookup: CDR1 GEAIGNYY, CDR2 EKD. There are 18 residues in the CDR3. The V end was cut by 2 bases, the J end by 0 bases, with 21 bases between. The CDR3: CACDKLLGDTGDTDKLIF. As DNA, the CDR3 is TGTGCCTGTGACAAGCTACTGGGAGATACGGGGGACACCGATAAACTCATCTTT.

This clone appeared a few times. The protein given by TCRdb reflects a much larger clone and differs at residue 13 from this DNA's translation, likely from a read error; the protein shown is the DNA's translation. The V gene is TRDV2, the J gene TRDJ1; TRDD3 matches at 11 bases. Germline CDR1 GEAIGNYY, CDR2 EKD. The CDR3 sequence is 17 residues long. The CDR3 spells CACDTLGGYATTVKLIF. The CDR3 region has the DNA TGTGCCTGTGACACCCTTGGGGGATACGCAACCACCGTTAAACTCATCTTT.

Turning to this clone: The likely explanation is a read error, given a far larger clone one base away. Distinct nucleotide sequences in the sample also encode this CDR3. The V and J genes are TRDV2 and TRDJ3, with 7 bases matching TRDD3. Per germline, CDR1 GEAIGNYY and CDR2 EKD. The CDR3 has 19 residues. Unmatched junction bases numbered 8, after V lost 1 base and J lost 0 bases. Here the CDR3 reads CACDTVSGGSSWDTRQMFF. CDR3 nucleotide sequence: TGTGCCTGTGACACTGTTTCCGGGGGATCCTCCTGGGACACCCGACAGATGTTTTTC.

A few counts support this clone. This DNA translates differently at residue 3 from the TCRdb protein, which is that of a much larger clone; a read error is likely, and the protein shown is the DNA's own translation. The gene calls are TRDV2 and TRDJ3; the D gene is possibly TRDD3 (5 bases). The CDR3 is 19 residues long. CDR1 and CDR2 from the germline V gene are GEAIGNYY and EKD. The DNA of the CDR3 is TGTGCCCGTGACACGATACAGTCCGCCTCCTCCTGGGACACCCGACAGATGTTTTTC. Translating gives CARDTIQSASSWDTRQMFF.

This clone was observed a handful of times. TCRdb's listed protein matches a much larger clone and diverges from this DNA's translation at residue 12, likely through a read error; the protein shown comes from the DNA. J is TRDJ1 and V is TRDV2; D call uncertain. There are 18 residues in the CDR3. CDR1 and CDR2 (germline): GEAIGNYY, EKD. V lost 3 bases and J lost 0, with 22 bases in between. CDR3 nucleotides: TGTGCCTGTGACCCCCTCGGAGCCCAAGGACCCTACACCGATAAACTCATCTTT. Translated, it gives CACDPLGAQGPYTDKLIF.

On this clone itself: TCRdb's entry gives the protein of a much larger clone, which mismatches this DNA's translation at residue 9, likely from a read error; the protein reported here is translated from the DNA. The chain uses TRDV2 and TRDJ1, with 12 bases matching TRDD3. Germline CDR1 and CDR2: GEAIGNYY and EKD. The CDR3 has 20 amino acids. With 4 bases clipped from V and 4 bases from J, the junction kept 21 bases outside the gene matches. Here the CDR3 reads CACEALPSAGGYARGDKLIF. The CDR3, as DNA: TGTGCCTGTGAAGCTCTACCCTCCGCTGGGGGATACGCGCGGGGCGATAAACTCATCTTT.

With regard to this clone: TCRdb assigns this DNA the protein of a much larger clone, which departs from its translation at residue 3; this likely reflects a read error, and the protein shown comes from translating the DNA. The rearrangement links TRDV2 to TRDJ1; possibly TRDD3 for D (6 bases). Germline CDR1 GEAIGNYY, CDR2 EKD. This CDR3 has 16 residues. CDR3 sequence (DNA): TGTGCCCGTGACACCCTAACGAGGGGATACACCGATAAACTCATCTTT. Translation gives CARDTLTRGYTDKLIF.

This clone was counted a few times. The protein that TCRdb holds for this DNA derives from a much larger clone and differs from the translated DNA at residue 11, which likely indicates a read error; the protein shown here is translated from the DNA. This chain connects TRDV2 to TRDJ1; 11 positions agree with TRDD3. CDR1 GEAIGNYY and CDR2 EKD come from the germline V gene. V lost 0 bases to trimming and J lost 0 bases; unmatched junction nucleotides: 5. This CDR3 is 17 amino acids long. The DNA for the CDR3 is TGTGCCTGTGACACCCTACTGGGGGATAGGCACACCGATAAACTCATCTTT. Translation gives CACDTLLGDRHTDKLIF.

V gene TRDV2 combines with J gene TRDJ1, with 10 bases that match TRDD3. Germline assignment: CDR1 GEAIGNYY and CDR2 EKD. This CDR3 contains 17 residues. The J segment lost 2 bases and the V segment lost 0 bases, leaving 8 bases of the junction unmatched. In DNA form, the CDR3 reads TGTGCCTGTGACACCCTGGGGGATAAGAGTGAGACCGATAAACTCATCTTT. Amino acid sequence: CACDTLGDKSETDKLIF.

Remarks on this clone: A clone one base away is much larger, so this may be a read error. The chain links TRDV2 to TRDJ1, with 9 bases aligning to TRDD3. This CDR3 has 15 amino acids. After removal of 3 bases from V and 0 bases from J, the junction contained 4 bases not matched to a gene. CDR1 and CDR2 (germline): GEAIGNYY, EKD. The CDR3 DNA sequence: TGTGCCTGTGACCTACTGGGGGAAAACACCGATAAACTCATCTTT. Amino acid sequence: CACDLLGENTDKLIF.

The sample holds a few counts of this clone. The CDR3 DNA sequence: TGTGCCTGTGACGCCACCGGGGGAAGCTCCTGGGACACCCGACAGATGTTTTTC. It specifies CACDATGGSSWDTRQMFF. The chain joins TRDV2 to TRDJ3; D might be TRDD3 (6 bases). V lost 3 bases, J lost 0 bases, and 14 bases lay in between. Germline loops: CDR1 GEAIGNYY, CDR2 EKD. The CDR3 extends over 18 amino acids.

The chain couples TRDV2 to TRDJ3; 8 bases agree with TRDD3. There are 23 residues in the CDR3. The germline V gene encodes CDR1 GEAIGNYY and CDR2 EKD. V was pared by 0 bases and J by 0 bases, with 18 bases of the junction left unmatched. The CDR3, as DNA: TGTGCCTGTGACACCGTAAACTTGCCACTGGGGGGACCAAGCTCCTGGGACACCCGACAGATGTTTTTC. It codes for CACDTVNLPLGGPSSWDTRQMFF.

In its sample, this clone was seen a few times. This may be a read error, as it is one base from a much larger clone. V and J are TRDV2 and TRDJ1; tentatively, D is TRDD3 (5 bases). From germline, CDR1 is GEAIGNYY and CDR2 EKD. The CDR3 is made up of 18 amino acids. The CDR3, as DNA: TGTGCCTGTGACACCGTGACTGGAGTCGGTCAGTACACCGGTAAACTCATCTTT. It encodes CACDTVTGVGQYTGKLIF.

The V call is TRDV2, the J call TRDJ1, with 8 positions matching TRDD3. CDR3 length: 16 amino acids. CDR1 is GEAIGNYY and CDR2 is EKD in the germline V gene. After removal of 3 bases from V and 0 bases from J, the junction contained 8 bases not matched to a gene. DNA for the CDR3: TGTGCCTGTGACCCTCTGGGGGACACCTACACCGATAAACTCATCTTT. Amino acid sequence: CACDPLGDTYTDKLIF.

In this sample, this clone turned up a few times. Other DNA sequences of this sample code for an identical CDR3. This sequence joins TRDV2 and TRDJ1; 11 bases agree with TRDD3. V was pared by 0 bases and J by 2 bases, with 7 bases of the junction left unmatched. Germline V gene data show CDR1 as GEAIGNYY and CDR2 as EKD. This CDR3 has 17 amino acids. Written as DNA, the CDR3 is TGTGCCTGTGACACCCTACTGGGGGATAAAAGGACCGATAAACTCATCTTT. It is translated as CACDTLLGDKRTDKLIF.

Remarks on this clone: The protein TCRdb gives is from a much larger clone and does not agree with this DNA's translation at residue 4, likely a read error; the protein shown here comes from the DNA. V usage is TRDV2 and J usage is TRDJ1, with 13 bases matching TRDD3. The junction had 13 bases not matched to a gene; V was cut back by 5 bases and J by 2 bases. Germline values: CDR1 GEAIGNYY, CDR2 EKD. This CDR3 has 18 amino acids. CDR3 region: CACVPILGDTAWTDKLIF. Here the CDR3 DNA reads TGTGCCTGTGTCCCTATACTGGGGGATACGGCGTGGACCGATAAACTCATCTTT.

This clone was detected only a few times. The chain combines TRDV2 with TRDJ1; TRDD3 aligns across 12 bases. V trimming: 3 bases; J trimming: 1 base; junction bases outside the gene matches: 17. The CDR3 is 20 amino acids. CDR1 and CDR2 (germline): GEAIGNYY, EKD. As DNA, the CDR3 is TGTGCCTGTGACCAAATACTGGGGGATACCGCTAAAGATTTCACCGATAAACTCATCTTT. Translation gives CACDQILGDTAKDFTDKLIF.

This clone was observed at least ten times. The chain links TRDV2 to TRDJ1, with 13 bases identical to TRDD3. Germline lookup yields CDR1 GEAIGNYY and CDR2 EKD. The V and J ends lost 3 bases and 3 bases, in that order; junction bases with no gene match: 9. The CDR3 is made up of 17 amino acids. DNA for the CDR3: TGTGCCTGTGACGGGGTTACTGGGGGATACGCGGCCGATAAACTCATCTTT. This translates into CACDGVTGGYAADKLIF.

Regarding this clone: A read error is possible here, since a much larger clone lies one base away. Distinct nucleotide sequences in the sample also encode this CDR3. The J gene is TRDJ1, the V gene TRDV2; 7 bases match TRDD3. Germline CDR1 reads GEAIGNYY; CDR2 reads EKD. The CDR3 totals 16 residues. The trim removed 4 bases at V and 0 bases at J, leaving 10 bases unmatched. DNA for the CDR3: TGTGCCTGTGATCCTTTACTAGGGGATAACACCGATAAACTCATCTTT. This translates into CACDPLLGDNTDKLIF.

By its share, this clone is large (0.1 to 1%). Other DNA sequences of this sample code for an identical CDR3. The rearrangement links TRDV2 to TRDJ1, with 8 bases identical to TRDD3. CDR1 is GEAIGNYY and CDR2 is EKD in the germline V gene. The CDR3 extends over 15 amino acids. V gave up 3 bases and J gave up 1 base; unmatched junction bases: 6. The CDR3 nucleotides are TGTGCCTGTGACTTGCTGGGGGACTTCACCGATAAACTCATCTTT. Translating gives CACDLLGDFTDKLIF.

This clone was detected many times. This chain links TRDV2 with TRDJ3; 7 positions agree with TRDD3. The J segment lost 0 bases and the V segment lost 0 bases, leaving 16 bases of the junction unmatched. Germline V CDR1 and CDR2: GEAIGNYY, EKD. This CDR3 is 22 amino acids long. The DNA of the CDR3 is TGTGCCTGTGACACCGTAAACTTGCTGGGGGCCCGAAGCTCCTGGGACACCCGACAGATGTTTTTC. Residues: CACDTVNLLGARSSWDTRQMFF.

This clone has more than one count but fewer than ten. The TCRdb record carries a much larger clone's protein, which differs from this DNA's translation at residue 5; a read error is the likely cause, and the protein listed here is the DNA translation. CDR3 amino acids: CACDSLLGDTREGSDKLIF. The CDR3 DNA sequence: TGTGCCTGTGACTCGTTACTGGGGGATACGCGCGAAGGGAGTGATAAACTCATCTTT. This chain joins TRDV2 and TRDJ1; 13 bases line up with TRDD3. The CDR3 is made up of 19 amino acids. Trimming took 3 bases from V and 5 from J; bases not matched to a gene: 17. Germline V gene data show CDR1 as GEAIGNYY and CDR2 as EKD.

Judged by abundance, this clone is medium-sized. This specimen includes other DNA sequences encoding the same CDR3. This rearrangement joins TRDV2 to TRDJ1, with D uncertain. Germline V CDR1 and CDR2: GEAIGNYY, EKD. Trimming took 0 bases from V and 3 from J, leaving 13 bases between them. This CDR3 contains 15 residues. CDR3 amino acids: CACDTLLAPADKLIF. The DNA for the CDR3 is TGTGCCTGTGACACCCTTTTAGCTCCGGCCGATAAACTCATCTTT.

To note about this clone: TCRdb pairs this DNA with a much larger clone's protein that differs at residue 8, likely a read error; the protein shown was translated from the DNA. The CDR3 nucleotides are TGTGCCTGTGACACCGGAAGTTTTGGGGTTGGGTCCTGGGACACCCGACAGATGTTTTTC. Translation: CACDTGSFGVGSWDTRQMFF. The chain recombines TRDV2 with TRDJ3, with D possibly TRDD3 on 5 matching bases. The CDR3 totals 20 residues. CDR1 and CDR2 from the germline V gene are GEAIGNYY and EKD. V lost 0 bases to trimming and J lost 1 base, with 18 bases between them.

The gene calls are TRDV2 and TRDJ1; 10 bases are shared with TRDD3. The V gene end was trimmed by 3 bases and the J gene end by 3 bases; junction bases not matched to a gene: 6. Per germline, CDR1 GEAIGNYY and CDR2 EKD. This CDR3 is built from 15 residues. CDR3 sequence (DNA): TGTGCCTGTGACCCAGTACTGGGGGATCCCGATAAACTCATCTTT. It yields the protein CACDPVLGDPDKLIF.

This clone was seen only a few times. TCRdb lists the protein of a much larger clone for this DNA, which differs at residue 14, so this is likely a read error; the protein given here is translated from the DNA itself. This chain connects TRDV2 to TRDJ1; 8 bases are a match to TRDD3. Germline CDR1 is GEAIGNYY and CDR2 is EKD. The CDR3 contains 16 residues. Here the CDR3 DNA reads TGTGCCTGTGACACCCTAACGAGGGGATACACCGATAAATTCATCTTT. This gives the protein CACDTLTRGYTDKFIF.

Notes on this clone: A read error likely explains this, since a far larger clone differs by one base. This chain joins TRDV2 and TRDJ1; 13 bases are a match to TRDD3. The CDR3 runs 19 residues. Germline CDR1 is GEAIGNYY and CDR2 is EKD. The CDR3 spells CACGTLNWGIRPNTDKLIF. CDR3 DNA: TGTGCCTGTGGCACCTTAAACTGGGGGATACGCCCCAACACCGATAAACTCATCTTT.

A word on this clone: TCRdb shows a much larger clone's protein in place of this DNA's translation, and the two differ at residue 13, likely through a read error; the protein shown is translated from the DNA. The rearrangement joins TRDV2 to TRDJ1; 10 bases match TRDD3. Trimming cost V 3 bases and J 8 bases; bases outside gene matches: 17. The CDR3 is 17 residues long. Germline lookup yields CDR1 GEAIGNYY and CDR2 EKD. CDR3 sequence (DNA): TGTGCCTGTGACCCGCTAACTGGGGGGATACGCGGGCCAAAACTCATCTTT. Translation: CACDPLTGGIRGPKLIF.

This clone was detected only a few times. The TCRdb record carries a much larger clone's protein, which differs from this DNA's translation at residue 4; a read error is the likely cause, and the protein listed here is the DNA translation. The chain uses TRDV2 and TRDJ1, with 9 bases identical to TRDD3. The CDR3 contains 14 residues. Germline trimming cut 6 bases from V and 2 bases from J; bases unmatched to any gene: 6. Germline V gene sequence: CDR1 GEAIGNYY, CDR2 EKD. The CDR3 loop reads CACYRLGETDKLIF. CDR3 DNA: TGTGCCTGTTACCGACTGGGGGAAACCGATAAACTCATCTTT.